What follows are 8 T cell receptor beta chains derived from one specimen sequenced in a study of cytotoxic CD8 clonotypes in ibrutinib-treated CLL. The assay was immunoSEQ multiplex PCR, and TCRdb's table has in-frame clones only and misses some. Of tens of thousands of clones listed, approximately 60% are singletons. Source: PBMCs, taken after 24 months of ibrutinib treatment. These receptor sequences come from a human donor with chronic lymphocytic leukemia.

The chain's CDR3 is CATRDRGRTDTQYF. The CDR3 nucleotides read TGTGCCACCAGGGACAGGGGGCGCACAGATACGCAGTATTTT. The rearrangement links TRBV15 to TRBJ2-3, with 11 bases lining up with TRBD1. V dropped 6 bases and J dropped 1; count of bases not matched to a gene: 0. CDR1 LNHNV and CDR2 YYDKDF come from the germline V gene (reference sequence). This CDR3 contains 14 residues.

Only a few counts were recorded for this clone. This chain links TRBV6-5 with TRBJ1-3, with D possibly TRBD1 on 5 matching bases. The CDR3 length is 14 residues. CDR1 and CDR2 (germline): MNHEY, SVGAGI. Deletions cut 5 bases from V and 6 bases from J, with 14 bases between. CDR3 region: CASSPGLQINTIYF. The DNA for the CDR3 is TGTGCCAGCAGTCCGGGACTCCAAATAAACACCATATATTTT.

The chain has TRBV5-1 and TRBJ2-1, with a weak D call TRBD2 (7 bases). Germline values: CDR1 SGHRS, CDR2 YFSETQ. Trimming removed 0 bases at V and 2 bases at J, with 15 bases between. This CDR3 has 17 amino acids. CDR3 residues: CASSLAYGGRPYNEQFF. In nucleotides, the CDR3 is TGCGCCAGCAGCTTGGCCTACGGGGGGCGCCCCTACAATGAGCAGTTCTTC. The full variable domain, in which reference TRBV5-1 and TRBJ2-1 provide the parts outside the CDR3, is KAGVTQTPRYLIKTRGQQVTLSCSPISGHRSVSWYQQTPGQGLQFLFEYFSETQRNKGNFPGRFSGRQFSNSRSEMNVSTLELGDSALYLCASSLAYGGRPYNEQFFGPGTRLTVL.

The J gene is TRBJ2-1, the V gene TRBV28; 9 bases line up with TRBD2. This CDR3 comprises 15 residues. CDR1 is MDHEN and CDR2 is SYDVKM in the germline V gene. V was clipped by 7 bases and J by 4 bases; unmatched bases: 8. The chain's CDR3 is CASNQSGRQYNEQFF. As DNA, the CDR3 is TGTGCCAGCAATCAAAGCGGGAGGCAATACAATGAGCAGTTCTTC.

This rearrangement joins TRBV2 to TRBJ1-2, with 8 bases matching TRBD1. The germline V gene encodes CDR1 SNHLY and CDR2 FYNNEI. There are 15 residues in the CDR3. Trimming cost V 6 bases and J 7 bases; bases outside gene matches: 13. The CDR3 is CASRSSADRAIGYTF. CDR3 nucleotides: TGTGCCAGCAGATCCAGTGCGGACAGGGCGATTGGCTACACCTTC.

The rearrangement links TRBV14 to TRBJ2-7; 7 bases are shared with TRBD2. V was clipped by 5 bases and J by 1 base; unmatched bases: 11. Per the germline V gene, CDR1 is SGHDN and CDR2 is FVKESK. The CDR3 sequence is 16 residues long. The CDR3 here is CASSLRSGASSYEQYF. CDR3 nucleotide sequence: TGTGCCAGCAGCTTAAGGAGCGGGGCCTCTTCCTACGAGCAGTACTTC.

On this clone itself: The same CDR3 arises from other DNA sequences in this sample as well. The V and J genes are TRBV5-1 and TRBJ2-3; D uncertain. The CDR3 runs 13 residues. V lost 4 bases, J lost 4 bases, and 10 bases lay in between. The germline V gene has CDR1 SGHRS and CDR2 YFSETQ. The CDR3 bases are TGCGCCAGCAGCCCCACGGTCGCAGATACGCAGTATTTT. It is translated as CASSPTVADTQYF.

The chain employs TRBV5-6 and TRBJ2-1; 7 positions agree with TRBD1. After removal of 0 bases from V and 4 bases from J, the junction contained 7 bases not matched to a gene. This CDR3 has 16 amino acids. Germline assignment: CDR1 SGHDT and CDR2 YYEEEE. CDR3 DNA sequence: TGTGCCAGCAGCTTGGACAGGGACAGAATATACAATGAGCAGTTCTTC. Protein product: CASSLDRDRIYNEQFF. The variable domain in full, completed from reference TRBV5-6 and TRBJ2-1, reads DAGVTQSPTHLIKTRGQQVTLRCSPKSGHDTVSWYQQALGQGPQFIFQYYEEEERQRGNFPDRFSGHQFPNYSSELNVNALLLGDSALYLCASSLDRDRIYNEQFFGPGTRLTVL.